This T cell receptor (beta chain) stems from a study of shared clonotypes between healthy human individuals. Naivety among CD8 cells was defined by CD45RO negativity and positive CCR7 selection, thereby excluding terminally differentiated effector memory CD45RA+ cells. CDR3 length: 16 residues. The germline gives CDR1 SEHNR, CDR2 FQNEAQ (reference sequence). Trimming cost V 3 bases and J 3 bases, with 14 bases left between them. Points on this clone: The antigen remains unidentified.

General observations from the study: Between a handful of donors, naive CD4 clonotypes were shared at a level of around 5.2%.

TCRdb keeps only in-frame clones here, not all; method: immunoSEQ multiplex PCR. The repertoire holds about 680,000 clones, with about 91% as singletons. The origin of this receptor is a man aged 25-45 years in good health. This chain connects TRBV7-9 to TRBJ2-2; possible D gene TRBD2, 6 bases. The specimen was naive CD8+ T cells sorted from blood. CDR3 DNA sequence: TGTGCCAGCAGCTTCGCCCGGGACTTTGACACCGGGGAGCTGTTTTTT. This translates into CASSFARDFDTGELFF.